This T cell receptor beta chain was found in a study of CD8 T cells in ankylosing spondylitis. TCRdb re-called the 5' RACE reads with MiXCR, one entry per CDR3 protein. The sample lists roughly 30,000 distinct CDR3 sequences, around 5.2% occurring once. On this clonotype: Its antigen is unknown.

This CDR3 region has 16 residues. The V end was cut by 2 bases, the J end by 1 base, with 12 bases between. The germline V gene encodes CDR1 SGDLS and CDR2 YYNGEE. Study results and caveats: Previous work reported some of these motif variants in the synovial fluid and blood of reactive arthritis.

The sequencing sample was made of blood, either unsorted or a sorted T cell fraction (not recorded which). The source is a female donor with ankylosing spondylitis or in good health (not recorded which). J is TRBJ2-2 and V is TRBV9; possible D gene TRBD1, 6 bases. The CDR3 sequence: CASSVLPGQNTGELFF. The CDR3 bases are TGTGCCAGCAGCGTCCTTCCGGGACAGAACACCGGGGAGCTGTTTTTT.